The present TCR beta chain was sequenced within a study of blood T cell repertoires in COVID-19. The method was immunoSEQ multiplex PCR; TCRdb's version includes in-frame clones alone and lacks a portion of them. The data contain about 57,000 clones, roughly 85% of them singletons. CDR3 length: 17 residues. CDR1 is SEHNR and CDR2 is FQNEAQ in the germline V gene (reference sequence). V was shortened by 1 base and J by 4 bases, with 17 bases between the two germline ends. Input material: peripheral blood. The chain uses TRBV7-9 and TRBJ1-3; D is possibly TRBD1 (6 bases). This receptor was taken from a human donor in a cohort sampled during active COVID-19. The CDR3 DNA sequence: TGTGCCAGCAGCTTAGTCGGGGAGACAGGACCGGGAAACACCATATATTTT. Translation: CASSLVGETGPGNTIYF. The full variable domain, with the rest looked up from reference TRBV7-9 and TRBJ1-3, is DTGVSQNPRHKITKRGQNVTFRCDPISEHNRLYWYRQTLGQGPEFLTYFQNEAQLEKSRLLSDRFSAERPKGSFSTLEIQRTEQGDSAMYLCASSLVGETGPGNTIYFGEGSWLTVV.